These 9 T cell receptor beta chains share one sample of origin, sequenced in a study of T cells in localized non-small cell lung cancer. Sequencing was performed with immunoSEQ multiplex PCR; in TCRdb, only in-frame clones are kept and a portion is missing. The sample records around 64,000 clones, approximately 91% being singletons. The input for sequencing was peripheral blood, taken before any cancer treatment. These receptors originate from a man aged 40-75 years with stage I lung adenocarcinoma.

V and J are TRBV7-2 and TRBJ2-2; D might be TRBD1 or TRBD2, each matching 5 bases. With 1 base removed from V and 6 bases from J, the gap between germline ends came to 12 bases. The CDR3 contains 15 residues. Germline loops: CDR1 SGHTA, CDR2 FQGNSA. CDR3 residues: CASSLVNRGAGELFF. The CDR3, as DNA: TGTGCCAGCAGCTTAGTTAATAGGGGAGCCGGGGAGCTGTTTTTT.

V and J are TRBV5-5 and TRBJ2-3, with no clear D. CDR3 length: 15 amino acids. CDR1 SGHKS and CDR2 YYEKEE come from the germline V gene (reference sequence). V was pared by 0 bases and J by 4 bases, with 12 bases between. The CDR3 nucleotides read TGTGCCAGCAGCTTGGAAGGTCTGAGGTCAGATACGCAGTATTTT. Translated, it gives CASSLEGLRSDTQYF. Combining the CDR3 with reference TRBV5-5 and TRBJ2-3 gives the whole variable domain DAGVTQSPTHLIKTRGQQVTLRCSPISGHKSVSWYQQVLGQGPQFIFQYYEKEERGRGNFPDRFSARQFPNYSSELNVNALLLGDSALYLCASSLEGLRSDTQYFGPGTRLTVL.

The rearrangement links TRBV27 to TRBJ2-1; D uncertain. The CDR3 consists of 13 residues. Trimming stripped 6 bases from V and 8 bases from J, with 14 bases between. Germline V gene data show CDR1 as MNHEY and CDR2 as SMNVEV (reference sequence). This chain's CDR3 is CASSPWSFDEQFF. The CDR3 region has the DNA TGTGCCAGCAGCCCCTGGAGTTTCGATGAGCAGTTCTTC.

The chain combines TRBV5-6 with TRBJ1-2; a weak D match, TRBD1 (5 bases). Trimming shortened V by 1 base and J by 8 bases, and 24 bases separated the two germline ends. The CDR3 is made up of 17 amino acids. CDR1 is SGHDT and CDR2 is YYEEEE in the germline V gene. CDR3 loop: CASSLISGTPRKSGYTF. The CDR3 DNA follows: TGTGCCAGCAGCTTGATCTCCGGGACTCCACGTAAATCAGGCTACACCTTC.

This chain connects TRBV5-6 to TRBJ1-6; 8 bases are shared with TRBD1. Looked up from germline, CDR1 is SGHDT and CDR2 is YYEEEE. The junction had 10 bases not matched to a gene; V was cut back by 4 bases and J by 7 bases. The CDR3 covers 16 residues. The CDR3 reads CASSRTGQGTNSPLHF. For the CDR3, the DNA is TGTGCCAGCAGCCGAACCGGACAGGGAACAAATTCACCCCTCCACTTT.

Here the CDR3 DNA reads TGTGCCAGTAGTACGGACCCGAATGAGCAGTTCTTC. The encoded protein is CASSTDPNEQFF. The chain couples TRBV19 to TRBJ2-1; D not certain. Per germline, CDR1 LNHDA and CDR2 SQIVND (reference sequence). V gave up 4 bases and J gave up 7 bases, with 8 bases separating them. The CDR3 runs 12 residues.

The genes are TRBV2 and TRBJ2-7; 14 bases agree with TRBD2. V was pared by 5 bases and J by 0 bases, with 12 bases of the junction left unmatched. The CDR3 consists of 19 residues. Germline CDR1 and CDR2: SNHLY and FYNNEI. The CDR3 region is CASSRGGTSGSQSSYEQYF. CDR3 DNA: TGTGCCAGCAGTAGGGGGGGGACTAGCGGGAGCCAAAGCTCCTACGAGCAGTACTTC. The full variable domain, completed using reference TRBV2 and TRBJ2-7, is EPEVTQTPSHQVTQMGQEVILRCVPISNHLYFYWYRQILGQKVEFLVSFYNNEISEKSEIFDDQFSVERPDGSNFTLKIRSTKLEDSAMYFCASSRGGTSGSQSSYEQYFGPGTRLTVT.

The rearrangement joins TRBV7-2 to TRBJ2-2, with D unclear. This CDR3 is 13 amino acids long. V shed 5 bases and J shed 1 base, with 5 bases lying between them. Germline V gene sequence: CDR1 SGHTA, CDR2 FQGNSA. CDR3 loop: CASSHRNTGELFF. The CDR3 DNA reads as TGTGCCAGCAGCCACAGGAACACCGGGGAGCTGTTTTTT.

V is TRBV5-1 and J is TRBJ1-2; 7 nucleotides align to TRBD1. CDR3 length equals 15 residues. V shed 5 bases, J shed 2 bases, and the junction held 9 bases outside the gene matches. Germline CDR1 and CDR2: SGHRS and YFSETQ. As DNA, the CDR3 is TGCGCCAGCAGTCCTGGGGACAGCCAGAACTATGGCTACACCTTC. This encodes CASSPGDSQNYGYTF.